This T cell receptor beta chain originates from a study of shared clonotypes between healthy human individuals. V lost 8 bases and J 0 bases, leaving 8 bases between the germline ends. Germline V gene sequence: CDR1 SGHDN, CDR2 FVKESK. This CDR3 is 14 amino acids long. Produced via immunoSEQ multiplex PCR; TCRdb's table is partial and in-frame only. The sample lists about 480,000 clones; nearly 80% were seen once. This chain links TRBV14 with TRBJ2-6; D gene uncertain. The sequence was obtained from a middle-aged woman in good health. Some clones in this sample may be carry-over from other donors' samples. Sequenced material: PBMCs. CDR3 loop: CASGRSSGANVLTF. In DNA, the CDR3 is TGTGCCAGCGGGCGCAGCTCTGGGGCCAACGTCCTGACTTTC. The full variable domain, its missing parts supplied by reference TRBV14 and TRBJ2-6, is EAGVTQFPSHSVIEKGQTVTLRCDPISGHDNLYWYRRVMGKEIKFLLHFVKESKQDESGMPNNRFLAERTGGTYSTLKVQPAELEDSGVYFCASGRSSGANVLTFGAGSRLTVL.